One T cell receptor (beta chain) is described in this entry. Its antigen is as yet unknown. CDR1 is MNHNS and CDR2 is SASEGT in the germline V gene. The CDR3 sequence is 17 residues long. Unmatched junction bases numbered 14, after V lost 2 bases and J lost 5 bases. This entry comes from a study of shared clonotypes between healthy human individuals. Notes on the study in general: Depth was large, yet rarefaction showed that sorted-subset sequencing was incomplete.

Donors had no recently reported acute infections or vaccinations and were HIV-negative. Genomic DNA from each subset was divided evenly over several immunoSEQ plates. Sequencing used immunoSEQ multiplex PCR; TCRdb keeps in-frame clones, though not all of them. The sample holds roughly 100,000 clones; 67% are singletons and the top ten take over 20%. The source material was memory CD8+ T cells sorted from blood. Subset in this sample: CD45RO+ cells pooled with CCR7-negative TemRA cells. This chain uses TRBV6-1 with TRBJ1-2, with TRBD1 matching 7 bases. This TCR came from a woman aged 25-40 years in good health. The CDR3 region has the DNA TGTGCCAGCAGTGAACCAGGACAGGTTGGATTTGGTTATGGCTACACCTTC. Its protein product is CASSEPGQVGFGYGYTF.